This passage covers 20 T cell receptor beta chains from one sample sequenced in a study of blood T cell repertoires in COVID-19. Profiling relied on immunoSEQ multiplex PCR, and the TCRdb table lists in-frame clones only, not all of them. This repertoire shows some 66,000 clones, over 85% found once; its top ten account for approximately 2.9%. The sequenced sample was peripheral blood. All receptors come from a man in his 70s with active COVID-19.

The chain combines TRBV5-4 with TRBJ2-3; 8 bases agree with TRBD2. The CDR3 totals 16 residues. Germline-derived CDR1 and CDR2 are SGHNT and YYREEE (reference sequence). Unmatched junction bases numbered 11, after V lost 4 bases and J lost 4 bases. CDR3 sequence reads: CASSKRTGGSADTQYF. As DNA, the CDR3 is TGTGCCAGCAGCAAACGAACGGGGGGGTCGGCAGATACGCAGTATTTT.

This clone was counted a single time. The V call is TRBV9, the J call TRBJ2-7, with TRBD2 identical over 8 bases. The germline CDR1 and CDR2 sequences are SGDLS and YYNGEE. The CDR3 is made up of 15 amino acids. With 2 bases clipped from V and 2 bases from J, the junction kept 6 bases outside the gene matches. The CDR3 here is CASSVSGGDTYEQYF. In DNA form, the CDR3 reads TGTGCCAGCAGCGTCAGCGGGGGAGACACCTACGAGCAGTACTTC.

V gene TRBV28 combines with J gene TRBJ2-7; 7 bases map to TRBD1. CDR3 length equals 14 residues. With 5 bases clipped from V and 4 bases from J, the junction kept 8 bases outside the gene matches. Germline lookup yields CDR1 MDHEN and CDR2 SYDVKM. The CDR3 DNA is TGTGCCAGCAGTGTCGGGACAGCTTATTACGAGCAGTACGTC. It specifies CASSVGTAYYEQYV.

The CDR3 is CASSLSGTRNTEAFF. Written as DNA, the CDR3 is TGTGCCAGCAGCTTATCCGGGACAAGGAACACTGAAGCTTTCTTT. The rearrangement links TRBV7-8 to TRBJ1-1, with D maybe TRBD1 (6 bases). Trimming pared 2 bases from V and 1 base from J, leaving 11 bases between. The CDR3 length is 15 residues. Germline V gene sequence: CDR1 SGHVS, CDR2 FQNEAQ.

The V gene is TRBV7-2, the J gene TRBJ2-5; 12 bases are shared with TRBD1. Trimming removed 5 bases from V and 5 bases from J; junction bases left unmatched: 12. From germline, CDR1 is SGHTA and CDR2 FQGNSA. The CDR3 runs to 17 residues. This CDR3 is CASSGGTGGRLHETQYF. DNA for the CDR3: TGTGCCAGCAGCGGAGGGACAGGGGGCCGCCTCCACGAGACCCAGTACTTC.

The chain employs TRBV6-2 or TRBV6-3 and TRBJ2-3; TRBD1 aligns across 7 bases. CDR1 and CDR2 from the germline V gene are MNHEY and SVGEGT. J was trimmed by 5 bases and V by 0 bases; bases with no gene match: 11. CDR3 length equals 17 residues. The CDR3 reads CASSYSTGRGIGDTQYF. In nucleotides, the CDR3 is TGTGCCAGCAGTTACTCGACTGGCAGGGGGATTGGAGATACGCAGTATTTT.

This clone has more than one count but fewer than ten. This chain links TRBV6-2 or TRBV6-3 with TRBJ1-1, with TRBD1 identical over 11 bases. The germline V gene encodes CDR1 MNHEY and CDR2 SVGEGT. The CDR3 contains 17 residues. Trimming at V came to 6 bases and at J to 3 bases, leaving 12 bases not matched to a gene. The CDR3 DNA reads TGTGCCAGCAGCGGAACCCCTGGACAGGGGGCATACACTGAAGCTTTCTTT. Residues: CASSGTPGQGAYTEAFF.

CDR3 loop: CASSTGGFTAEQFF. Here the CDR3 DNA reads TGTGCCAGTAGTACAGGGGGGTTCACGGCTGAGCAGTTCTTC. The chain links TRBV19 to TRBJ2-1, with a tentative D call TRBD1 (7 bases). The germline V gene has CDR1 LNHDA and CDR2 SQIVND (reference sequence). This CDR3 has 14 amino acids. V shed 4 bases and J shed 9 bases, with 16 bases lying between them.

V is TRBV3-1 (or the pseudogene TRBV3-2) and J is TRBJ2-1; 13 bases map to TRBD2. The V and J ends lost 2 bases and 0 bases, in that order; junction bases with no gene match: 7. The CDR3 runs 19 residues. Germline values: CDR1 LGHDT, CDR2 YNNKEL (reference sequence). The CDR3 DNA follows: TGTGCCAGCAGCCAAAGAGGGGGACTAGCGGGGTTCTCCTACAATGAGCAGTTCTTC. It is translated as CASSQRGGLAGFSYNEQFF.

The table lists this clone with a few counts. V and J are TRBV25-1 and TRBJ2-7, with D tentatively TRBD1 (7 bases). Trimming shortened V by 2 bases and J by 6 bases, and 26 bases separated the two germline ends. CDR3 length equals 18 residues. Germline loops: CDR1 MGHDK, CDR2 SYGVNS. In DNA, the CDR3 is TGTGCCAGCAGTGAACGGGGGCCGGGGGCAGGGGGTAGTGGCGAGCAGTACTTC. It specifies CASSERGPGAGGSGEQYF.

This chain links TRBV2 with TRBJ2-1, with TRBD2 matching over 11 bases. Germline-derived CDR1 and CDR2 are SNHLY and FYNNEI. The CDR3 has 13 amino acids. Trimming cost V 5 bases and J 9 bases; bases outside gene matches: 3. The CDR3 DNA reads TGTGCCAGCAGTCTAGCGGGGGGCGGTGAGCAGTTCTTC. It codes for CASSLAGGGEQFF.

The V gene is TRBV20-1, the J gene TRBJ1-1; D is ambiguous. The length of the CDR3 is 11 residues. V was pared by 8 bases and J by 0 bases, with 7 bases between. In germline, CDR1 is DFQATT, CDR2 SNEGSKA (reference sequence). The CDR3 DNA sequence: TGCAGTACCTATGTGAACACTGAAGCTTTCTTT. This sequence encodes CSTYVNTEAFF.

This clone has just a few counts. This chain links TRBV7-9 with TRBJ1-2; D not resolved. The germline V and J ends were trimmed by 5 bases and 2 bases, with 18 bases remaining between them. Looked up from germline, CDR1 is SEHNR and CDR2 is FQNEAQ (reference sequence). The CDR3 totals 16 residues. DNA for the CDR3: TGTGCCAGCAGCCCCCGACGGCAGGCGCAAAACTATGGCTACACCTTC. This codes for CASSPRRQAQNYGYTF.

The V and J genes are TRBV7-2 and TRBJ1-5; 8 bases fit TRBD1. Unmatched junction bases numbered 3, after V lost 5 bases and J lost 6 bases. CDR3 length equals 13 residues. CDR1 and CDR2 (germline): SGHTA, FQGNSA. CDR3 residues: CASSGQGGQPQHF. The CDR3 region has the DNA TGTGCCAGCAGCGGACAGGGAGGTCAGCCCCAGCATTTT.

This chain uses TRBV11-3 with TRBJ2-6; D not resolved. The CDR3 is 15 amino acids. From germline, CDR1 is SGHNT and CDR2 YENEEA. The V gene lost 3 bases and the J gene lost 1 base, with 7 bases spanning the gap. The CDR3, as DNA: TGTGCCAGCAGCTTTGCGTCGTCTGGGGCCAACGTCCTGACTTTC. It codes for CASSFASSGANVLTF.

V gene TRBV7-9 combines with J gene TRBJ1-4; perhaps TRBD1 as D (5 bases). CDR1 SEHNR and CDR2 FQNEAQ come from the germline V gene (reference sequence). V lost 7 bases and J lost 6, with 15 bases in between. The CDR3 consists of 14 residues. CDR3 sequence: CASTTGLWDEKLFF. DNA of the CDR3: TGTGCCAGCACCACGGGACTATGGGATGAAAAACTGTTTTTT.

The V and J genes are TRBV12-3 or TRBV12-4 and TRBJ1-6, with no clear D. V was cut by 7 bases and J by 2 bases, with 6 bases left in between. There are 13 residues in the CDR3. The chain's CDR3 is CASTGAYNSPLHF. CDR3 sequence (DNA): TGTGCCAGCACCGGGGCCTATAATTCACCCCTCCACTTT.

J is TRBJ1-2 and V is TRBV6-6; 7 bases are shared with TRBD1. This CDR3 is 13 amino acids long. Trimming cost V 10 bases and J 2 bases; bases outside gene matches: 7. Looked up from germline, CDR1 is MNHNY and CDR2 is SVGAGI (reference sequence). CDR3 protein: CAIQGGENYGYTF. Written as DNA, the CDR3 is TGTGCCATCCAAGGGGGCGAGAACTATGGCTACACCTTC.

This rearrangement joins TRBV5-6 to TRBJ1-2; D is undetermined. The germline V gene has CDR1 SGHDT and CDR2 YYEEEE. This CDR3 contains 12 residues. V was shortened by 2 bases and J by 6 bases, with 8 bases between the two germline ends. CDR3 DNA: TGTGCCAGCAGCTTTGCGGGGAATGGCTACACCTTC. Its translation: CASSFAGNGYTF.

The rearrangement uses TRBV3-1 (or the pseudogene TRBV3-2) and TRBJ1-2, with TRBD1 as a possible D gene (6 bases). Germline lookup yields CDR1 LGHDT and CDR2 YNNKEL (reference sequence). The CDR3 totals 15 residues. The germline V and J ends were trimmed by 6 bases and 4 bases, with 18 bases remaining between them. For the CDR3, the DNA is TGTGCCAGCAGGCGTTGGACAGAGTCATTCTATGGCTACACCTTC. Translated, it gives CASRRWTESFYGYTF.